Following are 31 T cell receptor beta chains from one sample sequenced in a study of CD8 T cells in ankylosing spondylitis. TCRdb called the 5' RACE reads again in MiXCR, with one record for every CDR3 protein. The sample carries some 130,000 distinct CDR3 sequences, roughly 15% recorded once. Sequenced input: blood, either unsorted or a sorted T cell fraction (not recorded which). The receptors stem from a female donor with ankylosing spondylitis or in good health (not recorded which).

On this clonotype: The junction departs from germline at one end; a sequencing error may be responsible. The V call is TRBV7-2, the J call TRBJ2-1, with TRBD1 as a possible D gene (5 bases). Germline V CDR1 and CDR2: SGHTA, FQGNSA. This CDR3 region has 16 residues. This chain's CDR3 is CASSLVAGSNYNGQFF. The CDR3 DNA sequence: TGTGCCAGCAGCTTAGTAGCAGGGTCGAACTACAATGGGCAGTTCTTC.

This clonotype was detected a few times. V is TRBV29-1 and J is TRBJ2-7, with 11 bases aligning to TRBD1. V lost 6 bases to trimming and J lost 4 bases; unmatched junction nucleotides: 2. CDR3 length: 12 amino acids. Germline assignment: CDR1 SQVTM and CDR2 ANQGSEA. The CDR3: CSVGQGAYEQYF. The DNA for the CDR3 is TGCAGCGTCGGACAGGGGGCTTACGAGCAGTACTTC.

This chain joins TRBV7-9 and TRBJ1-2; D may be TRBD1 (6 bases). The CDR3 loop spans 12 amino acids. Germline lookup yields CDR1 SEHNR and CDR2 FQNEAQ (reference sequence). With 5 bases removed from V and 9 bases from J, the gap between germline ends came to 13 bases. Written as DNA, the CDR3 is TGTGCCAGCAGCCCAGAGGGGGAACGCTACACCTTC. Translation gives CASSPEGERYTF.

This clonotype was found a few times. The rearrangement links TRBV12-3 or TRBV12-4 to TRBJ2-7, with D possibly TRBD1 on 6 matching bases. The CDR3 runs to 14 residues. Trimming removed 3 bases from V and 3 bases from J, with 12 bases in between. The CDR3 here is CASSLKGVNYEQYF. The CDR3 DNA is TGTGCCAGCAGTTTGAAGGGGGTAAACTACGAGCAGTACTTC.

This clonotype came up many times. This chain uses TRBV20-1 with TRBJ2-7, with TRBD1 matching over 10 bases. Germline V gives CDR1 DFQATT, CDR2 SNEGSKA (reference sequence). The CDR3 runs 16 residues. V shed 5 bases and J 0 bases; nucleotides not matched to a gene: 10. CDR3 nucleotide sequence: TGCAGTGCTCACCGGGACAGGGGATTAGTCTCCTACGAGCAGTACTTC. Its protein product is CSAHRDRGLVSYEQYF.

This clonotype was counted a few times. The chain's CDR3 is CASKLGESNQPQHF. CDR3 coding DNA: TGTGCCAGCAAGTTGGGGGAATCCAATCAGCCCCAGCATTTT. The chain carries TRBV2 and TRBJ1-5; maybe TRBD1 (5 bases). CDR1 and CDR2 (germline): SNHLY, FYNNEI. Trimming took 7 bases from V and 3 from J, leaving 13 bases between them. The CDR3 extends over 14 amino acids.

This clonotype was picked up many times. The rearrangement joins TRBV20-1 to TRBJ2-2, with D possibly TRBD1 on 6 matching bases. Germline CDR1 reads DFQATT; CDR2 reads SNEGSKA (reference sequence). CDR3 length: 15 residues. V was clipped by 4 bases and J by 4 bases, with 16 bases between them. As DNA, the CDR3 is TGCAGTGCTACTAGTCAGACAGGTCCCACCGGGGAGCTGTTTTTT. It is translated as CSATSQTGPTGELFF.

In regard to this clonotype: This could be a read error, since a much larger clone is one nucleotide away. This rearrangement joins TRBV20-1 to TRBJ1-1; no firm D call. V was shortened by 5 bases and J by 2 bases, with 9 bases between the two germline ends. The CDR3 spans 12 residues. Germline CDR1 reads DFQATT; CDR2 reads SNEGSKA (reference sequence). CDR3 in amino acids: CSAGEGNTEAFF. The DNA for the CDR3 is TGCAGTGCTGGGGAGGGAAACACTGAAGCTTTCTTT.

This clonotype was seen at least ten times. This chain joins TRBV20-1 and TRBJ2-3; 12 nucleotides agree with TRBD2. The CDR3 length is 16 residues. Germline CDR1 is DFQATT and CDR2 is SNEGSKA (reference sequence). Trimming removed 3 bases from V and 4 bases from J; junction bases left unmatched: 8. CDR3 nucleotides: TGCAGTGCTAGCTCTAGCGGGGGGGCAGGCGCAGATACGCAGTATTTT. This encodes CSASSSGGAGADTQYF.

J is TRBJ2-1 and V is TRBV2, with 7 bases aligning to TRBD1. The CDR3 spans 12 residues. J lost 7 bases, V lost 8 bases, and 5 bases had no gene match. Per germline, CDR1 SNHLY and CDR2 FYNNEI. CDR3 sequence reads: CASQAGGNEQFF. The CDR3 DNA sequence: TGTGCCAGCCAAGCAGGGGGTAATGAGCAGTTCTTC.

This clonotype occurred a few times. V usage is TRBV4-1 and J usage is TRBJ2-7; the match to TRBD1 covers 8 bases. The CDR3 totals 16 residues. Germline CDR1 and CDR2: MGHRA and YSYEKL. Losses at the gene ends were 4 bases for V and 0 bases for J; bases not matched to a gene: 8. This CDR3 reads CASSPKTGGSSYEQYF. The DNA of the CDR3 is TGCGCCAGCAGCCCAAAAACAGGGGGGAGCTCCTACGAGCAGTACTTC.

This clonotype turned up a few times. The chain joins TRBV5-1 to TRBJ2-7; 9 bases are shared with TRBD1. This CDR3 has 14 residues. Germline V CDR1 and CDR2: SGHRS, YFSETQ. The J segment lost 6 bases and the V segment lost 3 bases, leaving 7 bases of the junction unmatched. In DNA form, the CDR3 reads TGCGCCAGCAGCTCCCCGGGACAGGGAACCGAGCAGTACTTC. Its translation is CASSSPGQGTEQYF.

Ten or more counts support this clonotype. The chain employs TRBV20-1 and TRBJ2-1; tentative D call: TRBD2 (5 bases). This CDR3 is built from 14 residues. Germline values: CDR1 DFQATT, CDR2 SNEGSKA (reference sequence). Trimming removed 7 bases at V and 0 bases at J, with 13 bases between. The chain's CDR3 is CSVLEESSYNEQFF. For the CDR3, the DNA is TGCAGTGTCCTGGAGGAGAGCTCCTACAATGAGCAGTTCTTC.

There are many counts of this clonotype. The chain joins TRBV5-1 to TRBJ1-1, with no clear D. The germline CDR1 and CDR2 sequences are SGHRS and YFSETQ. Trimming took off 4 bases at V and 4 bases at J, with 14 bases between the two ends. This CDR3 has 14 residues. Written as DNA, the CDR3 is TGCGCCAGCAGCCGACCCTACGGTTCCACTGAAGCTTTCTTT. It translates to CASSRPYGSTEAFF. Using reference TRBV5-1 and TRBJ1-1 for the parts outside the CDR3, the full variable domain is KAGVTQTPRYLIKTRGQQVTLSCSPISGHRSVSWYQQTPGQGLQFLFEYFSETQRNKGNFPGRFSGRQFSNSRSEMNVSTLELGDSALYLCASSRPYGSTEAFFGQGTRLTVV.

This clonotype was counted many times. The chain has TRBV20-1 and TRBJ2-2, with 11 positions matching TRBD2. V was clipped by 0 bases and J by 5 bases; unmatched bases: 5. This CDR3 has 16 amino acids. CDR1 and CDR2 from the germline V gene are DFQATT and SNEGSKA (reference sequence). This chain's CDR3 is CSARDQLAGDTGELFF. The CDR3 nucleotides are TGCAGTGCTAGAGACCAACTAGCGGGAGATACCGGGGAGCTGTTTTTT.

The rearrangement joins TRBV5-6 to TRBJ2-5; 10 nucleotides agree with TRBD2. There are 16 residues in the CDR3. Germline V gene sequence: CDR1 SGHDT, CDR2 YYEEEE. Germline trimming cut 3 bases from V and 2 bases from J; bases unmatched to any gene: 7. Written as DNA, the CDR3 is TGTGCCAGCAGCTGGACCGGGACTAGCGCACAAGAGACCCAGTACTTC. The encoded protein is CASSWTGTSAQETQYF.

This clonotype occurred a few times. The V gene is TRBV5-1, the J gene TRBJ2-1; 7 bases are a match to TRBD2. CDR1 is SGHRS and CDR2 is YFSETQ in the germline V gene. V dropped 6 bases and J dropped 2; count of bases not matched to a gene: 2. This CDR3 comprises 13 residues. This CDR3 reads CASTTSAYNEQFF. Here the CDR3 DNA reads TGCGCCAGCACAACTAGCGCCTACAATGAGCAGTTCTTC.

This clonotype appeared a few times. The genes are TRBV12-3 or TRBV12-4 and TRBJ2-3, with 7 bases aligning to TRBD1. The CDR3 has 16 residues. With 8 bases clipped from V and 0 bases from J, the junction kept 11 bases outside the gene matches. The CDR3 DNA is TGTGCCAGCGTGCCATCGGGGACAGCTAGCACAGATACGCAGTATTTT. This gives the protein CASVPSGTASTDTQYF.

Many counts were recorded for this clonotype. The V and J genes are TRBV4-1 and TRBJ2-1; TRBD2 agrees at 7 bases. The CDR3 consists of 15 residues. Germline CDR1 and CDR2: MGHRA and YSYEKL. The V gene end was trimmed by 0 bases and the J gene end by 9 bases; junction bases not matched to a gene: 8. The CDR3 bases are TGCGCCAGCAGCCAAGATTGGACTAGTTTTTCTGAGCAGTTCTTC. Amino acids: CASSQDWTSFSEQFF.

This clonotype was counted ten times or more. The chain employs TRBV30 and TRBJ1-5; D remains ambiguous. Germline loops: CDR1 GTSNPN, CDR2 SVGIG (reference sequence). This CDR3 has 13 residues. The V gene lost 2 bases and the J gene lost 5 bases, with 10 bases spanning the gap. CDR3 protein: CAWSTASHQPQHF. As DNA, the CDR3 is TGTGCCTGGAGTACGGCCTCTCATCAGCCCCAGCATTTT.

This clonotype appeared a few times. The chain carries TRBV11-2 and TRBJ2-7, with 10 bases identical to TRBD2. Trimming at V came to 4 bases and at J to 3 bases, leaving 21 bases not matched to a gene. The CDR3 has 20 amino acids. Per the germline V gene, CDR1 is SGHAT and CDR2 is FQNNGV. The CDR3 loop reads CASSSLILLAGSPIHYEQYF. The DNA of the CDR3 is TGTGCCAGCAGCTCCCTTATATTACTAGCGGGGTCACCAATACACTACGAGCAGTACTTC.

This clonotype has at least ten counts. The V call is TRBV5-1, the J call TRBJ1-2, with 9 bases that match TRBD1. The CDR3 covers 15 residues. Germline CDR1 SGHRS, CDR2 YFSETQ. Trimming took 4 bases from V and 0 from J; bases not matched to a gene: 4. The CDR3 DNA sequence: TGCGCCAGCAGCCTGGGGACAGGGACTAACTATGGCTACACCTTC. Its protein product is CASSLGTGTNYGYTF. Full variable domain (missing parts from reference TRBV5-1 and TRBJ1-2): KAGVTQTPRYLIKTRGQQVTLSCSPISGHRSVSWYQQTPGQGLQFLFEYFSETQRNKGNFPGRFSGRQFSNSRSEMNVSTLELGDSALYLCASSLGTGTNYGYTFGSGTRLTVV.

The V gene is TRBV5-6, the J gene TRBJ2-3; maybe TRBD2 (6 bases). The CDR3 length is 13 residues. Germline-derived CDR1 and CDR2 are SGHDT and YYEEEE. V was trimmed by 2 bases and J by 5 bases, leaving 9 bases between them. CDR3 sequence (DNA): TGTGCCAGCAGCTTAGTCGGGGGAGATACGCAGTATTTT. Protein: CASSLVGGDTQYF.

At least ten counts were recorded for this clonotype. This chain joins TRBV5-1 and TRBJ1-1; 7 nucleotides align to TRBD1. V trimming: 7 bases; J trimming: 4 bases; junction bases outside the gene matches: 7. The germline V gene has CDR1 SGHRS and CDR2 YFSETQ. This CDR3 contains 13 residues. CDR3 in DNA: TGCGCCAGCGGGCCAGGGGGGGGCACTGAAGCTTTCTTT. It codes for CASGPGGGTEAFF.

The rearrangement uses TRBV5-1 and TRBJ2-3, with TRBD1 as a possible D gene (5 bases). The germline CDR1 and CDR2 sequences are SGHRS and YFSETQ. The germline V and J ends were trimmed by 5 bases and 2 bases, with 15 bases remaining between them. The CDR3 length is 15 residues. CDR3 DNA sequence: TGCGCCAGCAGTGTGTCAGGGCCCACCACAGATACGCAGTATTTT. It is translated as CASSVSGPTTDTQYF.

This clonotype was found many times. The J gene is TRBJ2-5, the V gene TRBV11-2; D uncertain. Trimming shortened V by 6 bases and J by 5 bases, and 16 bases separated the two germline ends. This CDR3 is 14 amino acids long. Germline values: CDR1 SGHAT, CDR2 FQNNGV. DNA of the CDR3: TGTGCCAGCAGTCTCGAATCCTTCGGGGAGACCCAGTACTTC. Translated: CASSLESFGETQYF.

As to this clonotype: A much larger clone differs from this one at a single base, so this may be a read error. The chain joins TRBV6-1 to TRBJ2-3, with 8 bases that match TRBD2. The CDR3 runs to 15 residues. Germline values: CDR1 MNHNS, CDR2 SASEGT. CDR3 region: CAGRNSGASTDTQYF. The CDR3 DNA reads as TGTGCCGGCAGAAATAGCGGGGCTAGCACAGATACGCAGTATTTT.

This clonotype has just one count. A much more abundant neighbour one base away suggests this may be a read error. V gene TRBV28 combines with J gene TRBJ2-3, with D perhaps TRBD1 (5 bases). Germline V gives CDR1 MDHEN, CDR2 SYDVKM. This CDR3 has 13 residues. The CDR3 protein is CASSLGSTGTQYF. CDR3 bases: TGTGCCAGCAGTTTAGGTAGCACAGGTACGCAGTATTTT. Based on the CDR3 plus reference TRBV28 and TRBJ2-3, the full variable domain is DVKVTQSSRYLVKRTGEKVFLECVQDMDHENMFWYRQDPGLGLRLIYFSYDVKMKEKGDIPEGYSVSREKKERFSLILESASTNQTSMYLCASSLGSTGTQYFGPGTRLTVL.

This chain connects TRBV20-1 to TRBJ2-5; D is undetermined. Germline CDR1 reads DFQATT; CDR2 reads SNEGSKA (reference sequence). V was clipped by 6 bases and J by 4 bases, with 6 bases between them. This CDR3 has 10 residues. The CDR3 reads CSAVGETQYF. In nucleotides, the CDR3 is TGCAGTGCCGTCGGAGAGACCCAGTACTTC.

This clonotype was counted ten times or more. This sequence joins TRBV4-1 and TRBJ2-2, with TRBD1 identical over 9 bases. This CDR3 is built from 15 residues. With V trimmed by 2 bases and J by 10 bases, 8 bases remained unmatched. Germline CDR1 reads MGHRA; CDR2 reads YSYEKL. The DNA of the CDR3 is TGCGCCAGCAGCCAACCACCGGGACAGGGTGTGGAGCTGTTTTTT. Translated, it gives CASSQPPGQGVELFF.

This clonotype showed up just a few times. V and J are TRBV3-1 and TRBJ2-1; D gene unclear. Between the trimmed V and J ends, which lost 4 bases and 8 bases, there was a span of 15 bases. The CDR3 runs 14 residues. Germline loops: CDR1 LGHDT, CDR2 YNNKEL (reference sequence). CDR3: CASSPPLRAHEQFF. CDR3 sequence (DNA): TGTGCCAGCAGCCCCCCGCTTAGGGCCCATGAGCAGTTCTTC.